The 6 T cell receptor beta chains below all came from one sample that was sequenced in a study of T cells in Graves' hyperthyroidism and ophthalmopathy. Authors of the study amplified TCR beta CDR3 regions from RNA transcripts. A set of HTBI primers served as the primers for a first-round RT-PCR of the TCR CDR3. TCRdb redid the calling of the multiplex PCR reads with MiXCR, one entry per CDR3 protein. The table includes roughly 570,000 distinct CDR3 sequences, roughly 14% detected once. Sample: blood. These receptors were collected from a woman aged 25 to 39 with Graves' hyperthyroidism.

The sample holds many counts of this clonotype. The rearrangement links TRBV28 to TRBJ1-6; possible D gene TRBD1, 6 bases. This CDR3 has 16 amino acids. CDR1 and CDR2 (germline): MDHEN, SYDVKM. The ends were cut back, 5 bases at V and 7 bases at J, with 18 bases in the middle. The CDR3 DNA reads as TGTGCCAGCAGTGGGCCCACAGGGAGCGGGAATTCACCCCTCCACTTT. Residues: CASSGPTGSGNSPLHF.

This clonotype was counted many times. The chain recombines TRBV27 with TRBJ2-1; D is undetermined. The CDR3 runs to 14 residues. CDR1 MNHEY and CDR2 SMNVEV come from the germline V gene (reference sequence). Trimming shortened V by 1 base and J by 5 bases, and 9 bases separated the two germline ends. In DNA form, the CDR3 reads TGTGCCAGCAGTTTATTCGGTCTTGACAATGAGCAGTTCTTC. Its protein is CASSLFGLDNEQFF.

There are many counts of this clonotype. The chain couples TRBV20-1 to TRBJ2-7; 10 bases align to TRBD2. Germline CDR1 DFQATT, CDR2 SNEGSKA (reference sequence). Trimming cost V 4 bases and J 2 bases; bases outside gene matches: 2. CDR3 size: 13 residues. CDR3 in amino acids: CSATGLAAYEQYF. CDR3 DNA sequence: TGCAGTGCTACCGGACTAGCGGCCTACGAGCAGTACTTC.

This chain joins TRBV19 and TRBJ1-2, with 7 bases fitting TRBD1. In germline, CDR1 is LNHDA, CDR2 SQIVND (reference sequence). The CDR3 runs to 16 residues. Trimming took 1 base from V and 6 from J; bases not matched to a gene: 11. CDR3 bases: TGTGCCAGTAGTATAGTCCCGGAGGGGGCGCAGGATGGCTACACCTTC. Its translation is CASSIVPEGAQDGYTF.

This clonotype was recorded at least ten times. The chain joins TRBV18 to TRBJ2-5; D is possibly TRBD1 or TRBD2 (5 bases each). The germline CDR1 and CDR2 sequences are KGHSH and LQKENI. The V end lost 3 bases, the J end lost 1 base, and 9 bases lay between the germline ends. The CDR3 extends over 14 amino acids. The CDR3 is CASSPGGTQETQYF. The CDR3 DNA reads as TGTGCCAGCTCACCTGGGGGAACCCAAGAGACCCAGTACTTC.

The DNA for the CDR3 is TGTGCCAGCAGCTTAGATATGAACAATGAGCAGTTCTTC. Translation: CASSLDMNNEQFF. The chain joins TRBV11-3 to TRBJ2-1; D is unclear. The CDR3 has 13 amino acids. The V gene's germline CDR1 is SGHNT and CDR2 YENEEA. Between the trimmed V and J ends, which lost 0 bases and 5 bases, there was a span of 5 bases.